This T cell receptor beta chain is from a study of T cell responses to AZD1222 COVID-19 vaccine. Whole-study context: Second-dose timings of about 4 or about 12 weeks were pooled.

Generated by immunoSEQ multiplex PCR, the TCRdb table keeps only in-frame clones and is missing some. The sample carries some 100,000 clones, around 87% recorded once. Comments on this clone: Its antigen is unknown.

V was clipped by 4 bases and J by 7 bases, with 17 bases between them. The CDR3 covers 15 residues. CDR1 and CDR2 (germline): KGHSH, LQKENI. General study points: It was only a handful of AZD1222 recipients who were seropositive at baseline. Donors in the cohort were predominantly white British and more often female, and clonal diversity was possibly underestimated.

The chain links TRBV18 to TRBJ1-3; TRBD1 might be the D (6 bases). This material consisted of peripheral blood, taken on day 0 of AZD1222 vaccination. This receptor was identified in an adult in good health. The CDR3 loop reads CASSLTGTWTNTIYF. Here the CDR3 DNA reads TGTGCCAGCTCACTAACCGGGACATGGACTAACACCATATATTTT.